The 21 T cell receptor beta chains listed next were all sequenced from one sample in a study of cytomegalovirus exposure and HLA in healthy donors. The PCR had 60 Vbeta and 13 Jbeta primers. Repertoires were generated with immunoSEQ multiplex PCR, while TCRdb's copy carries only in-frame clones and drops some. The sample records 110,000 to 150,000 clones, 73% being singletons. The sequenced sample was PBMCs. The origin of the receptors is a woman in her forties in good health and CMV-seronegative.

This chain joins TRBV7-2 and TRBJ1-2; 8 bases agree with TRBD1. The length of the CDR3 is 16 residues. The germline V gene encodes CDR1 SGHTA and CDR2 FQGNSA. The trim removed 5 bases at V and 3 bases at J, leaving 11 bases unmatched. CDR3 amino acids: CASSHPGGEGHYGYTF. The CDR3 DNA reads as TGTGCCAGCAGCCATCCAGGGGGCGAAGGGCACTATGGCTACACCTTC.

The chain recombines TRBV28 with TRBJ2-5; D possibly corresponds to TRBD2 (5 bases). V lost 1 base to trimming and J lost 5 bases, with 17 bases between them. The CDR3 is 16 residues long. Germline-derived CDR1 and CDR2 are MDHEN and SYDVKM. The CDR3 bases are TGTGCCAGCAGTTTATCCTTATCCACTCGCGGGGAGACCCAGTACTTC. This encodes CASSLSLSTRGETQYF.

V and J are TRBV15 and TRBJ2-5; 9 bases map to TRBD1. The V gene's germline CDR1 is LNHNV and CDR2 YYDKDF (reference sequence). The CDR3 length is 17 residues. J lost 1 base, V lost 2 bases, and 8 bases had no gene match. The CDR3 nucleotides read TGTGCCACCAGCAGATGGGGGACAGGGAGGACCCAAGAGACCCAGTACTTC. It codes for CATSRWGTGRTQETQYF.

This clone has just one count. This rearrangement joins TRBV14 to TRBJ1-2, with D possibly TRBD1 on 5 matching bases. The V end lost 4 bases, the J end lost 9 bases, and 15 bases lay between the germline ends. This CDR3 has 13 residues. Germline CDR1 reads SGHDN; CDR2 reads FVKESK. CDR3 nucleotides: TGTGCCAGCAGCCCACTCGGACACAGCCGCTACACCTTC. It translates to CASSPLGHSRYTF.

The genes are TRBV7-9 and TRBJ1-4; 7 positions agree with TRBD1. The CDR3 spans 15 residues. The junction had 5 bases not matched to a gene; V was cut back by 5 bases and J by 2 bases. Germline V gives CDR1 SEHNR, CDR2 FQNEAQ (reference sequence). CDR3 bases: TGTGCCAGCAGCCGTCGACAGGGTACTAATGAAAAACTGTTTTTT. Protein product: CASSRRQGTNEKLFF.

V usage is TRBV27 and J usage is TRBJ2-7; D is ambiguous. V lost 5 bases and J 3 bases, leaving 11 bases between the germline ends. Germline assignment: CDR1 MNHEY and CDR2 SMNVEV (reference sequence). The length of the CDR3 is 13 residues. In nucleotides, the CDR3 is TGTGCCAGCAGTCTTACCGACAACTACGAGCAGTACTTC. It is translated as CASSLTDNYEQYF.

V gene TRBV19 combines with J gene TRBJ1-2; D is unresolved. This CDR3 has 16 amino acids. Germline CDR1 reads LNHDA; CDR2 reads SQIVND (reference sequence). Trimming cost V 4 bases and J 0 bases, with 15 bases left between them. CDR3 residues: CASSTLSGNPNYGYTF. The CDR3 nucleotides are TGTGCCAGTAGTACTTTGTCGGGTAACCCTAACTATGGCTACACCTTC.

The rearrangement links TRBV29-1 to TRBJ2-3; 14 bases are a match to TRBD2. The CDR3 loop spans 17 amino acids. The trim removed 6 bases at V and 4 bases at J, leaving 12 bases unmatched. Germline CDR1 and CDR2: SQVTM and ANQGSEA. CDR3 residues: CSVALRTSGGSADTQYF. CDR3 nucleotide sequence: TGCAGCGTAGCACTAAGGACTAGCGGGGGGTCCGCAGATACGCAGTATTTT.

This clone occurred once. CDR3 sequence (DNA): TGTGCCAGCAGCGTTCGACAGGCCAACACCGGGGAGCTGTTTTTT. It yields the protein CASSVRQANTGELFF. V is TRBV6-1 and J is TRBJ2-2; a weak D match, TRBD1 (6 bases). Germline loops: CDR1 MNHNS, CDR2 SASEGT. The CDR3 is made up of 15 amino acids. Deletions cut 6 bases from V and 2 bases from J, with 13 bases between.

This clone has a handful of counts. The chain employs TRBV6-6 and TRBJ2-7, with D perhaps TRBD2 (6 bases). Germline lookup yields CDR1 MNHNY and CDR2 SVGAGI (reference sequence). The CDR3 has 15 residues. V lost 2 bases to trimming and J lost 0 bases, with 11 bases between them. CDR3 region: CASSYLGGISYEQYV. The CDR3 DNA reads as TGTGCCAGCAGTTACCTGGGGGGTATCTCCTACGAGCAGTACGTC.

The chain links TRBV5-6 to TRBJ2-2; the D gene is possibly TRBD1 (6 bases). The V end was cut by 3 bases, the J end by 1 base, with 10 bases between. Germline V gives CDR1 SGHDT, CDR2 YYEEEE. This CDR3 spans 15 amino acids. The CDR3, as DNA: TGTGCCAGCAGCTCGGACAGTTTGAACACCGGGGAGCTGTTTTTT. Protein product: CASSSDSLNTGELFF.

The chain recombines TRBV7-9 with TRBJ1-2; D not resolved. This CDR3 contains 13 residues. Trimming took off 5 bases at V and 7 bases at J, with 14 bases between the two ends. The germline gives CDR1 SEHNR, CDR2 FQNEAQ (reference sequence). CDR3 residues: CASSPPGGGGYTF. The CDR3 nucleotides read TGTGCCAGCAGCCCCCCCGGAGGAGGTGGCTACACCTTC.

As DNA, the CDR3 is TGTGCCAGCAGTGAAGCAGGGGACGGGGCCAACGTCCTGACTTTC. It specifies CASSEAGDGANVLTF. The chain couples TRBV6-4 to TRBJ2-6; D perhaps matches TRBD1 (6 bases). Trimming removed 3 bases from V and 4 bases from J, with 10 bases in between. Germline CDR1 and CDR2: MRHNA and SNTAGT. CDR3 length: 15 residues.

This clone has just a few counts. As DNA, the CDR3 is TGTGCCAGCAGTCGAGGGGGCGGCGGGGAGCTGTTTTTT. Amino acids: CASSRGGGGELFF. This sequence joins TRBV6-5 and TRBJ2-2, with TRBD1 identical over 7 bases. The V and J ends lost 5 bases and 7 bases, in that order; junction bases with no gene match: 4. The CDR3 covers 13 residues. In germline, CDR1 is MNHEY, CDR2 SVGAGI.

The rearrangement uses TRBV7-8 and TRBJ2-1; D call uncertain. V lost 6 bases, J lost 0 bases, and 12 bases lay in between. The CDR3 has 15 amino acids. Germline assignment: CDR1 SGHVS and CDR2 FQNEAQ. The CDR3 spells CASSPDIFSYNEQFF. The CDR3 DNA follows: TGTGCCAGCAGTCCCGACATCTTCTCCTACAATGAGCAGTTCTTC.

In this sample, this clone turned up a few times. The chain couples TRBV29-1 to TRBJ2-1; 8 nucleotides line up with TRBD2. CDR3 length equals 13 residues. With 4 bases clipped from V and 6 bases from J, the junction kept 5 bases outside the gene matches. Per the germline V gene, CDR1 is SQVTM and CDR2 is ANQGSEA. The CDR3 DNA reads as TGCAGCGTTGGCGGGGGGCTCCCCAATGAGCAGTTCTTC. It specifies CSVGGGLPNEQFF.

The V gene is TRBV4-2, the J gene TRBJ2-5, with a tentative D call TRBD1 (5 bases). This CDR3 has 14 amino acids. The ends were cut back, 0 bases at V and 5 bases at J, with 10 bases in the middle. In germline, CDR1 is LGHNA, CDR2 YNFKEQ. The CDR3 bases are TGTGCCAGCAGCCAAGATCTGGGGCGGGAGACCCAGTACTTC. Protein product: CASSQDLGRETQYF.

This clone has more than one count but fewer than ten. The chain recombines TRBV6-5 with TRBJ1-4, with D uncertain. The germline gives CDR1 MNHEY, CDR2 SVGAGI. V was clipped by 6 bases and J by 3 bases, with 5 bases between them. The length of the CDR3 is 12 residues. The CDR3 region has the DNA TGTGCCAGCAGATCGGCTAATGAAAAACTGTTTTTT. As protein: CASRSANEKLFF.

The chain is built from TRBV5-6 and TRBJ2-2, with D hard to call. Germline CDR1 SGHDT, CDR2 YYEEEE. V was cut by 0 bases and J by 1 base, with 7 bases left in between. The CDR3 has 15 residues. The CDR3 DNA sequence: TGTGCCAGCAGCTTGGAACAGAGGAACACCGGGGAGCTGTTTTTT. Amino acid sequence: CASSLEQRNTGELFF.

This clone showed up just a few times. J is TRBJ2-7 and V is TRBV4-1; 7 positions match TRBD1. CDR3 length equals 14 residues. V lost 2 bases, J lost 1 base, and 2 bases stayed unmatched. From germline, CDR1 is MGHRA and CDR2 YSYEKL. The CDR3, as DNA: TGCGCCAGCAGCCAACCGGGACAGTCCTACGAGCAGTACTTC. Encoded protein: CASSQPGQSYEQYF.

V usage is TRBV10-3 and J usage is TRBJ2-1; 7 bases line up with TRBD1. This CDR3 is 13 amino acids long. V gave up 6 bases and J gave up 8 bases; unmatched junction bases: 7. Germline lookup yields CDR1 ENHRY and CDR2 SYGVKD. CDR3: CAIRGTDRDEQFF. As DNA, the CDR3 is TGTGCCATCAGAGGCACAGACAGGGATGAGCAGTTCTTC.